This T cell receptor (beta chain) derives from a study of T-cell reconstitution after alpha-beta-depleted transplantation in children. Unique molecular identifiers were incorporated into the prepared TCRbeta library. TCRdb passed the PCR reads through MiXCR, listing each CDR3 protein once. The sample yields some 500,000 distinct CDR3 sequences, 30% to 35% seen once. This CDR3 region has 14 residues. Germline V gene data show CDR1 as SEHNR and CDR2 as FQNEAQ (reference sequence). V was shortened by 1 base and J by 5 bases, with 9 bases between the two germline ends. This clonotype originated in a human donor who donated a stem cell graft to a child with aplastic anemia. The material sequenced was PBMCs from the stem cell graft donor, taken from the stem cell graft. The chain is built from TRBV7-9 and TRBJ2-1; D tentatively reads TRBD1 or TRBD2 (5 bases each). In nucleotides, the CDR3 is TGTGCCAGCAGCTTAGGGGGGATCGACAATGAGCAGTTCTTC. Amino acid sequence: CASSLGGIDNEQFF.